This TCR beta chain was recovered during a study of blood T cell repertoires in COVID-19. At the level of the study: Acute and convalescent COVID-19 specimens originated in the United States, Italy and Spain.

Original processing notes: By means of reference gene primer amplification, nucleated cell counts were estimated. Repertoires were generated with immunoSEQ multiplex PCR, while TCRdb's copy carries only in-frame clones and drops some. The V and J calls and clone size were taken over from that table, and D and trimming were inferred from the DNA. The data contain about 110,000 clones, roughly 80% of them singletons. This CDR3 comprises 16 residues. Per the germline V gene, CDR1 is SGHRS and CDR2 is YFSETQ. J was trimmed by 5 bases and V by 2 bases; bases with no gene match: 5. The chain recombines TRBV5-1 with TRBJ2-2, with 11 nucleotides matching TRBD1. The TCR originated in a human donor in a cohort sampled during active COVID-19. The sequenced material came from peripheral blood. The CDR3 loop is CASSFGQGARTGELFF. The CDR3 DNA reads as TGCGCCAGCAGCTTCGGACAGGGGGCGAGAACCGGGGAGCTGTTTTTT.